These T cell receptor beta chains were read from a single sample in a study of PD-1 blockade in classical Hodgkin lymphoma. TCRdb's copy holds only in-frame clones and misses some; the assay was immunoSEQ multiplex PCR. The sample holds 80,000 to 100,000 clones, roughly 89% seen once. This material consisted of peripheral blood mononuclear cells (PBMCs), taken at baseline. The receptor set was obtained from a human donor with classical Hodgkin lymphoma. Each CDR3 is given with its conserved first and last residue. A D gene is named only where the DNA matches it firmly. Size values are once, few and many counts, or a class for expanded clones, and some rows have none.

v_gene	d_gene	j_gene	abundance	CDR3aa	CDR3nt
TRBV6-1	-	TRBJ2-5	-	CASNPLWYQETQYF	TGTGCCAGCAATCCTCTTTGGTACCAAGAGACCCAGTACTTC
TRBV28	-	TRBJ2-2	-	CASSFPGTTMNTGELFF	TGTGCCAGCAGTTTCCCCGGGACAACTATGAACACCGGGGAGCTGTTTTTT
TRBV7-9	-	TRBJ2-7	-	CASSLDYEQYF	TGTGCCAGCAGCTTAGATTACGAGCAGTACTTC
TRBV19	-	TRBJ2-1	few	CASSIDRGLGPEQFF	TGTGCCAGTAGTATAGATCGGGGACTGGGGCCAGAGCAGTTCTTC
TRBV25-1	-	TRBJ1-5	-	CASSEYETMPQHF	TGTGCCAGCAGTGAATACGAGACAATGCCCCAGCATTTT
TRBV7-6	-	TRBJ1-2	-	CASSLPDSYGYTF	TGTGCCAGCAGCCTCCCCGACAGCTATGGCTACACCTTC
TRBV28	TRBD1	TRBJ2-6	-	CASSLVPGQISSGANVLTF	TGTGCCAGCAGTTTAGTCCCGGGACAGATTAGCTCTGGGGCCAACGTCCTGACTTTC
TRBV29-1	-	TRBJ1-4	-	CSVEDGGGREKLFF	TGCAGCGTTGAAGATGGGGGAGGAAGGGAAAAACTGTTTTTT
TRBV30	-	TRBJ1-1	few	CAWSARTEAFF	TGTGCCTGGAGTGCCCGCACTGAAGCTTTCTTT
TRBV2	-	TRBJ1-2	few	CASKGAIRYGYTF	TGTGCCAGCAAAGGGGCCATTCGCTATGGCTACACCTTC
TRBV27	TRBD2	TRBJ2-5	-	CASSTTSGQETQYF	TGTGCCAGCAGCACGACTAGCGGGCAAGAGACCCAGTACTTC
TRBV28	-	TRBJ2-1	-	CASSRAGTQYNEQFF	TGTGCCAGCAGTAGGGCCGGGACACAGTACAATGAGCAGTTCTTC
TRBV11-2	TRBD2	TRBJ2-1	-	CASSRTSDNEQFF	TGTGCCAGCAGCAGGACTAGTGACAATGAGCAGTTCTTC
TRBV6-5	-	TRBJ2-7	-	CASSRNYRLAREQYF	TGTGCCAGCAGCCGAAACTACCGGCTAGCCCGTGAGCAGTACTTC
TRBV19	TRBD1	TRBJ2-3	-	CASSSRDRADTQYF	TGTGCCAGTAGTAGCCGTGACAGGGCAGATACGCAGTATTTT
TRBV6-1	-	TRBJ1-4	-	CASCGWTLEKLFF	TGTGCCAGCTGCGGTTGGACACTCGAAAAACTGTTTTTT
TRBV2	-	TRBJ2-6	-	CASSSEISGANVLTF	TGTGCCAGCTCCTCTGAAATCTCTGGGGCCAACGTCCTGACTTTC
TRBV6-5	-	TRBJ2-5	-	CASSYSWQQETQYF	TGTGCCAGCAGTTACTCGTGGCAGCAAGAGACCCAGTACTTC
TRBV15	TRBD1	TRBJ2-1	-	CATSRVQQGGFSYNEQFF	TGTGCCACCAGCAGAGTCCAGCAAGGGGGCTTTTCCTACAATGAGCAGTTCTTC
TRBV30	-	TRBJ2-2	-	CAWSPSRLFTGELFF	TGTGCCTGGAGTCCCTCACGACTTTTTACCGGGGAGCTGTTTTTT
TRBV13	-	TRBJ2-7	-	CASSLKVSEEDYYEQYF	TGTGCCAGCAGCTTAAAGGTAAGTGAGGAGGACTACTACGAGCAGTACTTC
TRBV29-1	TRBD1	TRBJ1-5	-	CSVTPGGGNQPQHF	TGCAGCGTGACACCAGGGGGAGGCAATCAGCCCCAGCATTTT